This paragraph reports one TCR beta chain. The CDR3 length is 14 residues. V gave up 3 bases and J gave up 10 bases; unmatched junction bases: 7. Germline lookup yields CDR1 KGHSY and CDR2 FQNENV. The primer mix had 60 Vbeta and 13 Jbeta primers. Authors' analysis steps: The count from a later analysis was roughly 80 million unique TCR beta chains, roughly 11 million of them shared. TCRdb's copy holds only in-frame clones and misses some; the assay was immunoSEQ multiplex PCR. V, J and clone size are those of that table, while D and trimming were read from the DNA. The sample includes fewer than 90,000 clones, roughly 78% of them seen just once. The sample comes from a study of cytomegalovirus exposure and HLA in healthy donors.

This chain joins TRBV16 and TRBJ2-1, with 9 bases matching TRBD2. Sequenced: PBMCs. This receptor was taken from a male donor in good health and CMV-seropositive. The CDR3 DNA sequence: TGTGCCAGCAGCCACCCACGGACTAGCGTAGAGCAGTTCTTC. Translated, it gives CASSHPRTSVEQFF.